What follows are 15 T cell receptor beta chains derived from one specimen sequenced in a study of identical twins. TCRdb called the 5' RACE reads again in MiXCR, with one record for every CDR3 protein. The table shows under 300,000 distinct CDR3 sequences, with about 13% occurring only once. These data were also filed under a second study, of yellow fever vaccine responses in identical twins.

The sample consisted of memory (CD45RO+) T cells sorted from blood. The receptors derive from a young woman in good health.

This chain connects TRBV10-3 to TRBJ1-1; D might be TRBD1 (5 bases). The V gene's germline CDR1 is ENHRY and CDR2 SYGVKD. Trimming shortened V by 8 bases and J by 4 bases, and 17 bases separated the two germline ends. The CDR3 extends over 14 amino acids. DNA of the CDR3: TGTGCCATCCAACCGGCCTCAGGGAGCACTGAAGCTTTCTTT. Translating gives CAIQPASGSTEAFF.

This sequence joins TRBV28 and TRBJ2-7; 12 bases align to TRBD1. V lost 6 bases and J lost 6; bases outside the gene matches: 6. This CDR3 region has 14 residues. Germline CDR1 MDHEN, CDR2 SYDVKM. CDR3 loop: CASRIRDRGREQYF. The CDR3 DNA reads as TGTGCCAGCAGGATCAGGGACAGGGGGCGCGAGCAGTACTTC. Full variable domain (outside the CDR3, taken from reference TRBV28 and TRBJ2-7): DVKVTQSSRYLVKRTGEKVFLECVQDMDHENMFWYRQDPGLGLRLIYFSYDVKMKEKGDIPEGYSVSREKKERFSLILESASTNQTSMYLCASRIRDRGREQYFGPGTRLTVT.

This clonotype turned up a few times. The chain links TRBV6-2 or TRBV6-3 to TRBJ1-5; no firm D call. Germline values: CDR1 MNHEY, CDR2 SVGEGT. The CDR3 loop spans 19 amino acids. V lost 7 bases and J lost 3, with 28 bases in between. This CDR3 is CASTRVVNGKGFLNQPQHF. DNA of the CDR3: TGTGCCAGCACCCGGGTTGTGAATGGTAAAGGGTTCCTCAATCAGCCCCAGCATTTT.

This CDR3 reads CASHKKWSEQFF. The CDR3 DNA follows: TGTGCCAGCCACAAGAAGTGGAGTGAGCAGTTCTTC. The V gene is TRBV6-5, the J gene TRBJ2-1, with D uncertain. This CDR3 has 12 amino acids. From germline, CDR1 is MNHEY and CDR2 SVGAGI. Trimming removed 8 bases at V and 9 bases at J, with 14 bases between.

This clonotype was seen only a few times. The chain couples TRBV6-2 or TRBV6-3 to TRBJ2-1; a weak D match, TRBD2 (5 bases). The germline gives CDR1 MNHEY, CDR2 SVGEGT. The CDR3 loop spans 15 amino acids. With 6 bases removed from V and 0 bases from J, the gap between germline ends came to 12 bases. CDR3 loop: CASSDGVSSYNEQFF. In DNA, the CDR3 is TGTGCCAGCAGCGACGGGGTCAGCTCCTACAATGAGCAGTTCTTC.

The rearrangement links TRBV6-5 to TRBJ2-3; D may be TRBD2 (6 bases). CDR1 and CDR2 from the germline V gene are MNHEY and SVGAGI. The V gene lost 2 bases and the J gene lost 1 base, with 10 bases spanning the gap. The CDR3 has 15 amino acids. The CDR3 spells CASSYAGSGTDTQYF. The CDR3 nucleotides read TGTGCCAGCAGTTACGCGGGATCGGGCACAGATACGCAGTATTTT.

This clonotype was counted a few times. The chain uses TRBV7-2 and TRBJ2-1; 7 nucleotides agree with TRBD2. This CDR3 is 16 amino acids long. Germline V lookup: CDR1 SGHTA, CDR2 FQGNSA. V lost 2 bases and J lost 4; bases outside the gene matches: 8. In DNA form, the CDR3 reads TGTGCCAGCAGCTTATTCGGCGGGAGTAGATACAATGAGCAGTTCTTC. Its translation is CASSLFGGSRYNEQFF.

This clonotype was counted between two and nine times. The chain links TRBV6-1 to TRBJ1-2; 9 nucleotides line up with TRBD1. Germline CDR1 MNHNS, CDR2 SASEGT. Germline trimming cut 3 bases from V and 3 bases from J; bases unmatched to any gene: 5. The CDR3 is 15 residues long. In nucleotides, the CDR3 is TGTGCCAGCAGTGACGATTGGACAGGGGACTATGGCTACACCTTC. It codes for CASSDDWTGDYGYTF.

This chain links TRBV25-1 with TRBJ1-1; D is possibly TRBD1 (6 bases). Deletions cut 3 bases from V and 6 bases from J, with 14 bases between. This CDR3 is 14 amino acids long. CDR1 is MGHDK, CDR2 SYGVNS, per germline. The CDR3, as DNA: TGTGCCAGCAGTGAGAGCACAGGGTGGCCTGAAGCTTTCTTT. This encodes CASSESTGWPEAFF. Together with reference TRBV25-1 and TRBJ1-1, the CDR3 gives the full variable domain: EADIYQTPRYLVIGTGKKITLECSQTMGHDKMYWYQQDPGMELHLIHYSYGVNSTEKGDLSSESTVSRIRTEHFPLTLESARPSHTSQYLCASSESTGWPEAFFGQGTRLTVV.

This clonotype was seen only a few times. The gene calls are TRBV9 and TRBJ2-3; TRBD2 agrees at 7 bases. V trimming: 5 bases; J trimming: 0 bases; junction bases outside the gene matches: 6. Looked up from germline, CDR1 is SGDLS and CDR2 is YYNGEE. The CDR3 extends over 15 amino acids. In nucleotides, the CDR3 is TGTGCCAGCAGACCAGCGGGACTGAGCACAGATACGCAGTATTTT. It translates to CASRPAGLSTDTQYF.

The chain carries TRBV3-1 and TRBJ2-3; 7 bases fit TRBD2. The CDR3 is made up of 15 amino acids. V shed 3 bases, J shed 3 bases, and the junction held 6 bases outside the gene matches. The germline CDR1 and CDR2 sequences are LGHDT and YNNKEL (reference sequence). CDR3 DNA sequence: TGTGCCAGCAGCCACCGACTAGCCTTAACAGATACGCAGTATTTT. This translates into CASSHRLALTDTQYF.

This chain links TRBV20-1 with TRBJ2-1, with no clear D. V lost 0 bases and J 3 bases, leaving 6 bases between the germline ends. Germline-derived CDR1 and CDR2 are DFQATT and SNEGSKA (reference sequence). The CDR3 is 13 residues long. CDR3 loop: CSARDRHYNEQFF. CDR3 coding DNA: TGCAGTGCTAGAGATCGACACTACAATGAGCAGTTCTTC.

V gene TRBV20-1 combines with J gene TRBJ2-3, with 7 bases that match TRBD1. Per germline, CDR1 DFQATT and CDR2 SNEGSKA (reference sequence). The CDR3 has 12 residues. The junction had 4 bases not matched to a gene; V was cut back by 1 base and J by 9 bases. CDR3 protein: CSARVTGWTQYF. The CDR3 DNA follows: TGCAGTGCTAGAGTGACAGGGTGGACGCAGTATTTT.

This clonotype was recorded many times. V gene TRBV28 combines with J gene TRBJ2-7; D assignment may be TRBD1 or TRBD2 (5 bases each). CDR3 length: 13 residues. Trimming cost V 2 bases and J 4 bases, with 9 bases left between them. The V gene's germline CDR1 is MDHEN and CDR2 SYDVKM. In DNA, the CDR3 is TGTGCCAGCAGTTTAGAGGGACCTTACGAGCAGTACTTC. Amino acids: CASSLEGPYEQYF. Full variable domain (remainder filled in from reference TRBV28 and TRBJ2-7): DVKVTQSSRYLVKRTGEKVFLECVQDMDHENMFWYRQDPGLGLRLIYFSYDVKMKEKGDIPEGYSVSREKKERFSLILESASTNQTSMYLCASSLEGPYEQYFGPGTRLTVT.

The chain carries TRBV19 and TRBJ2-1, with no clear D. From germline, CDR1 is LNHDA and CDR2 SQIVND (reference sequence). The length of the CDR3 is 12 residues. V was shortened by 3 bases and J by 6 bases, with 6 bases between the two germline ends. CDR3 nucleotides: TGTGCCAGTAGTATCGACCTCAATGAGCAGTTCTTC. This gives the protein CASSIDLNEQFF.